What follows are 32 T cell receptor beta chains derived from one specimen sequenced in a study of OX40 agonist ivuxolimab in advanced cancers. TCRdb's copy holds only in-frame clones and misses some; the assay was immunoSEQ multiplex PCR. The table shows under 70,000 clones, with 80% to 90% occurring only once. The starting material was CD4+ or CD8+ T cells sorted from blood, obtained in a trial of the OX40 agonist ivuxolimab. All receptors derive from an adult with an advanced solid tumor such as melanoma, head and neck, liver or kidney cancer.

V and J are TRBV7-2 and TRBJ2-1, with a possible D match to TRBD2 (5 bases). The germline CDR1 and CDR2 sequences are SGHTA and FQGNSA. Deletions cut 1 base from V and 4 bases from J, with 11 bases between. This CDR3 comprises 15 residues. The CDR3 here is CASSLEPSLYNEQFF. The CDR3 coding sequence is TGTGCCAGCAGCTTAGAGCCTAGCTTGTACAATGAGCAGTTCTTC.

The chain is built from TRBV7-6 and TRBJ2-7, with D perhaps being TRBD1 or TRBD2 (5 bases each). The CDR3 spans 14 residues. Trimming shortened V by 0 bases and J by 2 bases, and 8 bases separated the two germline ends. Looked up from germline, CDR1 is SGHVS and CDR2 is FNYEAQ. In nucleotides, the CDR3 is TGTGCCAGCAGCTTAGCGGGACCCACCTACGAGCAGTACTTC. Translated, it gives CASSLAGPTYEQYF.

V gene TRBV7-2 combines with J gene TRBJ2-4; 8 bases are a match to TRBD2. This CDR3 region has 15 residues. Losses at the gene ends were 7 bases for V and 5 bases for J; bases not matched to a gene: 10. The germline CDR1 and CDR2 sequences are SGHTA and FQGNSA. Here the CDR3 DNA reads TGTGCCAGCACCAACATAAGAGCGGGAGAAAACATTCAGTACTTC. As protein: CASTNIRAGENIQYF. Full variable domain (rest looked up from reference TRBV7-2 and TRBJ2-4): GAGVSQSPSNKVTEKGKDVELRCDPISGHTALYWYRQSLGQGLEFLIYFQGNSAPDKSGLPSDRFSAERTGGSVSTLTIQRTQQEDSAVYLCASTNIRAGENIQYFGAGTRLSVL.

The chain recombines TRBV7-9 with TRBJ1-4; TRBD1 might be the D (6 bases). CDR1 SEHNR and CDR2 FQNEAQ come from the germline V gene (reference sequence). The V gene lost 0 bases and the J gene lost 11 bases, with 16 bases spanning the gap. This CDR3 spans 15 amino acids. Here the CDR3 reads CASSLAEQGLGKLFF. DNA of the CDR3: TGTGCCAGCAGCTTAGCAGAACAGGGACTTGGTAAACTGTTTTTT.

This chain connects TRBV6-1 to TRBJ1-1; a weak D match, TRBD1 (5 bases). V shed 1 base and J shed 4 bases, with 19 bases lying between them. The CDR3 contains 17 residues. Germline V CDR1 and CDR2: MNHNS, SASEGT. The CDR3 region has the DNA TGTGCCAGCAGTGAAGGAGTTTTTCGGGGCCCGAGCACTGAAGCTTTCTTT. Translated, it gives CASSEGVFRGPSTEAFF.

Details on this clone: In the same sample, other DNA sequences code for this CDR3. The CDR3 loop reads CASSPGTSGYNEQFF. The CDR3 nucleotides read TGTGCCAGCAGTCCGGGGACTAGCGGGTACAATGAGCAGTTCTTC. The rearrangement uses TRBV27 and TRBJ2-1, with TRBD2 identical over 12 bases. Germline CDR1 MNHEY, CDR2 SMNVEV (reference sequence). The CDR3 is made up of 15 amino acids. Trimming cost V 5 bases and J 4 bases; bases outside gene matches: 3.

The chain is built from TRBV19 and TRBJ1-5, with 7 positions matching TRBD1. J was trimmed by 7 bases and V by 3 bases; bases with no gene match: 6. Per germline, CDR1 LNHDA and CDR2 SQIVND (reference sequence). CDR3 length: 14 amino acids. Written as DNA, the CDR3 is TGTGCCAGTAGTATGGGCAGGGGGATGCAGCCCCAGCATTTT. It translates to CASSMGRGMQPQHF.

The chain joins TRBV19 to TRBJ2-1, with D unclear. Per the germline V gene, CDR1 is LNHDA and CDR2 is SQIVND (reference sequence). The V gene lost 3 bases and the J gene lost 3 bases, with 6 bases spanning the gap. The CDR3 runs 13 residues. This CDR3 is CASSIRHYNEQFF. CDR3 nucleotide sequence: TGTGCCAGTAGTATCCGACACTACAATGAGCAGTTCTTC.

This clone was picked up one time. The V call is TRBV6-5, the J call TRBJ2-7; 10 nucleotides agree with TRBD1. This CDR3 is built from 11 residues. V lost 8 bases and J lost 6; bases outside the gene matches: 1. Germline V gives CDR1 MNHEY, CDR2 SVGAGI. CDR3 in DNA: TGTGCCAGCGACAGGGGGCGCGAGCAGTACTTC. It specifies CASDRGREQYF.

The CDR3 here is CASSYSPSGGKYEQYF. In nucleotides, the CDR3 is TGTGCCAGCAGTTACTCGCCGAGCGGGGGGAAGTACGAGCAGTACTTC. This rearrangement joins TRBV6-5 to TRBJ2-7; 9 bases align to TRBD2. Losses at the gene ends were 0 bases for V and 4 bases for J; bases not matched to a gene: 7. In germline, CDR1 is MNHEY, CDR2 SVGAGI. The CDR3 spans 16 residues.

This clone appeared a single time. The chain combines TRBV19 with TRBJ2-5; the D gene is possibly TRBD2 (7 bases). The V gene lost 3 bases and the J gene lost 4 bases, with 12 bases spanning the gap. The CDR3 covers 14 residues. The germline V gene encodes CDR1 LNHDA and CDR2 SQIVND (reference sequence). The CDR3 sequence is CASSMRGGAETQYF. In DNA form, the CDR3 reads TGTGCCAGTAGTATGCGAGGGGGGGCAGAGACCCAGTACTTC.

As to this clone: Other nucleotide sequences from this sample produce the same CDR3. This chain links TRBV19 with TRBJ1-2; D is possibly TRBD1 (5 bases). V was cut by 3 bases and J by 4 bases, with 9 bases left in between. The CDR3 has 13 amino acids. Germline V gives CDR1 LNHDA, CDR2 SQIVND (reference sequence). The CDR3: CASSMPGLYGYTF. CDR3 coding DNA: TGTGCCAGTAGTATGCCAGGGCTCTATGGCTACACCTTC.

The chain recombines TRBV9 with TRBJ1-1; 8 nucleotides agree with TRBD1. The V and J ends lost 3 bases and 0 bases, in that order; junction bases with no gene match: 7. This CDR3 comprises 16 residues. CDR1 SGDLS and CDR2 YYNGEE come from the germline V gene. This chain's CDR3 is CASSAGQGVLNTEAFF. The CDR3 DNA sequence: TGTGCCAGCAGCGCCGGACAGGGCGTGTTGAACACTGAAGCTTTCTTT.

This chain joins TRBV9 and TRBJ2-1; 10 nucleotides align to TRBD2. CDR3 size: 17 residues. Trimming cost V 0 bases and J 0 bases; bases outside gene matches: 3. From germline, CDR1 is SGDLS and CDR2 YYNGEE. The CDR3 DNA follows: TGTGCCAGCAGCGTAGCCTCTAGCGGGGGCTCCTACAATGAGCAGTTCTTC. Translating gives CASSVASSGGSYNEQFF.

The rearrangement uses TRBV27 and TRBJ2-7, with TRBD2 identical over 8 bases. The germline gives CDR1 MNHEY, CDR2 SMNVEV (reference sequence). The CDR3 sequence is 15 residues long. V dropped 5 bases and J dropped 2; count of bases not matched to a gene: 8. CDR3 DNA: TGTGCCAGCAGTCGAGGGGGACTAGTCGCCTACGAGCAGTACTTC. Residues: CASSRGGLVAYEQYF.

The chain links TRBV29-1 to TRBJ2-1; 10 nucleotides agree with TRBD1. The junction had 2 bases not matched to a gene; V was cut back by 3 bases and J by 6 bases. The CDR3 is 13 residues long. Germline V gene sequence: CDR1 SQVTM, CDR2 ANQGSEA. The chain's CDR3 is CSVDWTGGNEQFF. The CDR3 nucleotides are TGCAGCGTTGATTGGACAGGGGGCAATGAGCAGTTCTTC.

This clone was found once. The genes are TRBV9 and TRBJ1-4; 7 nucleotides line up with TRBD1. J gave up 0 bases and V 3 bases, and 8 bases lay outside the gene matches. CDR1 and CDR2 (germline): SGDLS, YYNGEE. This CDR3 has 17 residues. The CDR3 DNA reads TGTGCCAGCAGCGACAACAGGGGCCATGCAACTAATGAAAAACTGTTTTTT. Amino acids: CASSDNRGHATNEKLFF.

This clone was observed once. The rearrangement joins TRBV5-5 to TRBJ2-7; D remains unclear. Germline assignment: CDR1 SGHKS and CDR2 YYEKEE (reference sequence). The CDR3 totals 11 residues. The V end lost 2 bases, the J end lost 6 bases, and 6 bases lay between the germline ends. The CDR3 region has the DNA TGTGCCAGCAGCTTCGCCGCCGAGCAGTACTTC. Translated: CASSFAAEQYF. Combining the CDR3 with reference TRBV5-5 and TRBJ2-7 gives the whole variable domain DAGVTQSPTHLIKTRGQQVTLRCSPISGHKSVSWYQQVLGQGPQFIFQYYEKEERGRGNFPDRFSARQFPNYSSELNVNALLLGDSALYLCASSFAAEQYFGPGTRLTVT.

The rearrangement joins TRBV19 to TRBJ2-6, with D uncertain. The CDR3 is 13 residues long. Germline values: CDR1 LNHDA, CDR2 SQIVND (reference sequence). V was cut by 6 bases and J by 0 bases, with 3 bases left in between. The CDR3 sequence: CASRDSGANVLTF. The CDR3 nucleotides read TGTGCCAGTAGAGACTCTGGGGCCAACGTCCTGACTTTC.

The J gene is TRBJ2-2, the V gene TRBV7-9, with TRBD2 as a possible D gene (6 bases). Germline lookup yields CDR1 SEHNR and CDR2 FQNEAQ (reference sequence). The CDR3 length is 17 residues. The V end was cut by 7 bases, the J end by 0 bases, with 18 bases between. The chain's CDR3 is CASIPSRGTPNTGELFF. The CDR3 coding sequence is TGTGCCAGCATCCCAAGCCGGGGGACTCCGAACACCGGGGAGCTGTTTTTT. The entire variable domain, with the rest obtained from reference TRBV7-9 and TRBJ2-2, is as follows: DTGVSQNPRHKITKRGQNVTFRCDPISEHNRLYWYRQTLGQGPEFLTYFQNEAQLEKSRLLSDRFSAERPKGSFSTLEIQRTEQGDSAMYLCASIPSRGTPNTGELFFGEGSRLTVL.

In its sample, this clone was seen once. V gene TRBV4-2 combines with J gene TRBJ1-1; the D is unclear. Trimming removed 2 bases from V and 1 base from J, with 8 bases in between. The CDR3 length is 14 residues. Germline lookup yields CDR1 LGHNA and CDR2 YNFKEQ. In DNA, the CDR3 is TGTGCCAGCAGCCAATTTAGCTCGAACACTGAAGCTTTCTTT. Its translation: CASSQFSSNTEAFF.

The rearrangement uses TRBV4-1 and TRBJ1-5; D is possibly TRBD1 (5 bases). V shed 0 bases and J shed 4 bases, with 16 bases lying between them. Germline-derived CDR1 and CDR2 are MGHRA and YSYEKL. The CDR3 extends over 17 amino acids. This CDR3 reads CASSQDQSGSGNQPQHF. CDR3 nucleotide sequence: TGCGCCAGCAGCCAAGATCAATCAGGGTCAGGGAATCAGCCCCAGCATTTT.

V gene TRBV27 combines with J gene TRBJ1-2; weak D call: TRBD1 (5 bases). The length of the CDR3 is 14 residues. Germline V gene sequence: CDR1 MNHEY, CDR2 SMNVEV (reference sequence). The V and J ends lost 2 bases and 3 bases respectively, with 10 bases between them. The CDR3 DNA reads as TGTGCCAGCAGTTTAGGGGCTAATGACTATGGCTACACCTTC. It encodes CASSLGANDYGYTF.

The V and J genes are TRBV7-3 and TRBJ2-5, with D perhaps TRBD1 or TRBD2 (5 bases each). CDR3 length equals 14 residues. The germline V and J ends were trimmed by 5 bases and 0 bases, with 10 bases remaining between them. The germline gives CDR1 SGHTA, CDR2 FQGTGA. The CDR3 nucleotides are TGTGCCAGCAGCCCCCGGGGCGACCAAGAGACCCAGTACTTC. It yields the protein CASSPRGDQETQYF.

This clone was seen just once. This chain connects TRBV7-3 to TRBJ2-2; TRBD2 matches at 7 bases. CDR1 SGHTA and CDR2 FQGTGA come from the germline V gene. The CDR3 length is 17 residues. The J segment lost 4 bases and the V segment lost 4 bases, leaving 12 bases of the junction unmatched. This CDR3 reads CASSCPRTRWVTGELFF. CDR3 sequence (DNA): TGTGCCAGCAGCTGTCCTAGGACTAGATGGGTCACCGGGGAGCTGTTTTTT. Looking up the rest from reference TRBV7-3 and TRBJ2-2 gives the full variable domain: GAGVSQTPSNKVTEKGKYVELRCDPISGHTALYWYRQSLGQGPEFLIYFQGTGAADDSGLPNDRFFAVRPEGSVSTLKIQRTERGDSAVYLCASSCPRTRWVTGELFFGEGSRLTVL.

This sequence joins TRBV7-6 and TRBJ1-4; TRBD1 matches 8 bases. Germline CDR1 and CDR2: SGHVS and FNYEAQ. This CDR3 comprises 15 residues. V gave up 1 base and J gave up 7 bases; unmatched junction bases: 5. CDR3: CASSLETGAGEKLFF. The CDR3 DNA follows: TGTGCCAGCAGCTTAGAGACAGGGGCGGGTGAAAAACTGTTTTTT.

V and J are TRBV10-3 and TRBJ2-1, with D possibly called TRBD1 or TRBD2 (5 bases each). The CDR3 has 16 residues. Per the germline V gene, CDR1 is ENHRY and CDR2 is SYGVKD. Trimming removed 1 base from V and 6 bases from J, with 16 bases in between. The CDR3 reads CAISEFHGTDLNEQFF. In DNA, the CDR3 is TGTGCCATCAGTGAGTTCCACGGGACCGACCTCAATGAGCAGTTCTTC.

This clone appeared a single time. The chain uses TRBV11-3 and TRBJ2-5; D is perhaps TRBD1 or TRBD2 (5 bases each). CDR3 length: 14 residues. CDR1 is SGHNT, CDR2 YENEEA, per germline. Trimming took off 5 bases at V and 0 bases at J, with 10 bases between the two ends. CDR3 sequence (DNA): TGTGCCAGCAGCCACCGGGACCACCAAGAGACCCAGTACTTC. The encoded protein is CASSHRDHQETQYF.

V gene TRBV28 combines with J gene TRBJ2-1; 9 bases are a match to TRBD2. Looked up from germline, CDR1 is MDHEN and CDR2 is SYDVKM. V shed 1 base, J shed 5 bases, and the junction held 3 bases outside the gene matches. The CDR3 contains 15 residues. CDR3 sequence reads: CASSLFAGGDNEQFF. For the CDR3, the DNA is TGTGCCAGCAGTTTATTTGCGGGAGGGGACAATGAGCAGTTCTTC. Combining the CDR3 with reference TRBV28 and TRBJ2-1 gives the whole variable domain DVKVTQSSRYLVKRTGEKVFLECVQDMDHENMFWYRQDPGLGLRLIYFSYDVKMKEKGDIPEGYSVSREKKERFSLILESASTNQTSMYLCASSLFAGGDNEQFFGPGTRLTVL.

The genes are TRBV5-5 and TRBJ1-1, with no clear D. V was pared by 0 bases and J by 6 bases, with 12 bases between. CDR1 and CDR2 (germline): SGHKS, YYEKEE (reference sequence). The CDR3 covers 14 residues. CDR3 DNA sequence: TGTGCCAGCAGCTTGGGGGTTCGGGAGGCTGAAGCTTTCTTT. It yields the protein CASSLGVREAEAFF.

The rearrangement joins TRBV7-3 to TRBJ1-1; D gene uncertain. The V end was cut by 2 bases, the J end by 7 bases, with 14 bases between. The V gene's germline CDR1 is SGHTA and CDR2 FQGTGA. CDR3 size: 14 residues. The CDR3 region is CASSLSSGVGEAFF. The CDR3 bases are TGTGCCAGCAGCTTATCTTCTGGGGTGGGTGAAGCTTTCTTT.

The chain couples TRBV7-3 to TRBJ2-3, with a possible D match to TRBD2 (6 bases). Germline CDR1 reads SGHTA; CDR2 reads FQGTGA. The V end was cut by 2 bases, the J end by 0 bases, with 9 bases between. This CDR3 is built from 15 residues. CDR3 bases: TGTGCCAGCAGCTTAGGGGGGATTAGCACAGATACGCAGTATTTT. It translates to CASSLGGISTDTQYF.